This T cell receptor beta chain was documented in a study of T cell responses to AZD1222 COVID-19 vaccine. Libraries were prepared by immunoSEQ multiplex PCR; TCRdb keeps only in-frame clonotypes and omits some of them. The profile shows around 110,000 clones, approximately 90% of them singletons. CDR3 size: 15 residues. With 1 base removed from V and 0 bases from J, the gap between germline ends came to 6 bases. From germline, CDR1 is MNHEY and CDR2 SVGAGI. The starting material was peripheral blood, obtained on day 0 of AZD1222 vaccination. The clonotype originates from an adult in good health. The chain links TRBV6-5 to TRBJ2-2; D possibly corresponds to TRBD1 (5 bases). In DNA form, the CDR3 reads TGTGCCAGCAGTTACTTCAGGGCGAACACCGGGGAGCTGTTTTTT. Protein sequence: CASSYFRANTGELFF.